This TCR beta chain was identified during a study of T cell repertoires in cytomegalovirus infection. Study summary: Indications came from public TCR beta signatures; they pointed to CMV infection and to a matching HLA type.

With V trimmed by 8 bases and J by 1 base, 6 bases remained unmatched. CDR3 length: 16 amino acids. In germline, CDR1 is MNHNY, CDR2 SVGAGI (reference sequence). TCRdb passed the reads through MiXCR, listing each CDR3 protein once. The sample lists 350,000 to 500,000 distinct CDR3 sequences, roughly 30% seen once, with roughly an eighth in the top ten. The clonotype comes from a human donor in good health (CMV status not recorded). Some clones in this sample may be carry-over from other donors' samples. The chain is built from TRBV6-6 and TRBJ2-3, with 13 bases aligning to TRBD2. The specimen sequenced was PBMCs. CDR3 in DNA: TGTGCCAGCGCTAGGACTAGCGGGGGACGCACAGATACGCAGTATTTT. It translates to CASARTSGGRTDTQYF.